Listed here are 28 T cell receptor beta chains from one sample, sequenced in a study of T cell repertoires in ileal Crohn's disease (dated by TCRdb to about 2019). Receptor libraries were prepared by the immunoSEQ multiplex PCR assay. The table was pulled from immuneACCESS by TCRdb, which kept in-frame rearrangements only. Such tables lose some clones; where checked, under half of the loss comes from unresolved V genes, and the rest has no known cause. This sample is represented by approximately 12,000 clones; about 80% of them were singletons. The ten top clones hold less than 5.5% of the sample. Sequenced material: ileal tissue. The receptors shown here come from an adult with Crohn's disease.

The V gene is TRBV28, the J gene TRBJ1-2; TRBD1 aligns across 9 bases. J gave up 4 bases and V 6 bases, and 3 bases lay outside the gene matches. CDR3 size: 13 residues. From germline, CDR1 is MDHEN and CDR2 SYDVKM. CDR3 sequence: CASSLGQGYGYTF. The CDR3 DNA follows: TGTGCCAGCAGCCTGGGACAGGGCTATGGCTACACCTTC.

The chain joins TRBV30 to TRBJ1-2; TRBD1 might be the D (6 bases). V lost 2 bases and J 8 bases, leaving 18 bases between the germline ends. The CDR3 runs 14 residues. Per germline, CDR1 GTSNPN and CDR2 SVGIG (reference sequence). The CDR3 bases are TGTGCCTGGAGTTCAGGGGATCTATTCGAGGGCTACACCTTC. Translating gives CAWSSGDLFEGYTF.

V gene TRBV6-5 combines with J gene TRBJ2-1; 9 bases are shared with TRBD2. After removal of 2 bases from V and 10 bases from J, the junction contained 9 bases not matched to a gene. CDR1 is MNHEY, CDR2 SVGAGI, per germline. The CDR3 loop spans 15 amino acids. CDR3 coding DNA: TGTGCCAGCAGTTACCGGGCTAGCGGGGTTGGGGAGCAGTTCTTC. Translation: CASSYRASGVGEQFF.

The chain couples TRBV27 to TRBJ2-2, with D possibly being TRBD2 (6 bases). Germline values: CDR1 MNHEY, CDR2 SMNVEV (reference sequence). CDR3 length: 15 residues. The germline V and J ends were trimmed by 6 bases and 4 bases, with 15 bases remaining between them. CDR3 residues: CASRTRGRGTGELFF. Written as DNA, the CDR3 is TGTGCCAGCAGAACCCGGGGGAGAGGCACCGGGGAGCTGTTTTTT.

The J gene is TRBJ2-1, the V gene TRBV10-2; TRBD2 matches 9 bases. The CDR3 is 15 residues long. Germline values: CDR1 WSHSY, CDR2 SAAADI. V lost 4 bases, J lost 5 bases, and 6 bases stayed unmatched. The CDR3 loop is CASSALREGHNEQFF. The CDR3 DNA reads TGCGCCAGCAGTGCTTTGCGGGAGGGCCACAATGAGCAGTTCTTC.

The chain couples TRBV11-2 to TRBJ2-1, with D possibly TRBD2 on 6 matching bases. This CDR3 comprises 16 residues. With 5 bases removed from V and 10 bases from J, the gap between germline ends came to 24 bases. Germline loops: CDR1 SGHAT, CDR2 FQNNGV. The CDR3 reads CASSPFGRDRSREQFF. In nucleotides, the CDR3 is TGTGCCAGCAGCCCTTTTGGGCGGGATCGATCGCGGGAGCAGTTCTTC.

V and J are TRBV5-1 and TRBJ1-3; D unresolved. The germline V gene encodes CDR1 SGHRS and CDR2 YFSETQ. The CDR3 contains 14 residues. The V end was cut by 2 bases, the J end by 3 bases, with 9 bases between. CDR3 nucleotide sequence: TGCGCCAGCAGCTTACCAGGCCTTGGAAACACCATATATTTT. Protein product: CASSLPGLGNTIYF.

The chain couples TRBV10-3 to TRBJ1-2; possible D gene TRBD1, 5 bases. Germline CDR1 and CDR2: ENHRY and SYGVKD. The CDR3 totals 11 residues. The V end was cut by 6 bases, the J end by 4 bases, with 6 bases between. CDR3 amino acids: CAISQGYGYTF. The CDR3 DNA sequence: TGTGCCATCAGCCAGGGCTATGGCTACACCTTC.

J is TRBJ1-1 and V is TRBV5-1; D not certain. CDR3 size: 14 residues. Per the germline V gene, CDR1 is SGHRS and CDR2 is YFSETQ. Trimming removed 4 bases at V and 2 bases at J, with 12 bases between. The CDR3 DNA reads TGCGCCAGCAGCCCGGAGGGTCGCAACACTGAAGCTTTCTTT. Translating gives CASSPEGRNTEAFF.

This clone was counted a single time. The chain carries TRBV19 and TRBJ2-7, with 8 bases aligning to TRBD2. Germline V lookup: CDR1 LNHDA, CDR2 SQIVND (reference sequence). The CDR3 is made up of 14 amino acids. J gave up 7 bases and V 3 bases, and 8 bases lay outside the gene matches. CDR3 sequence: CASSMSSGLGEQYF. The CDR3, as DNA: TGTGCCAGTAGTATGTCTAGCGGGTTAGGTGAGCAGTACTTC.

CDR3 nucleotide sequence: TGTGCCAGCAGCCAAGATATAGCGGGGGAGCGCAATACGCAGTATTTT. Its translation: CASSQDIAGERNTQYF. The chain joins TRBV4-2 to TRBJ2-3, with TRBD2 matching over 9 bases. Germline V gene sequence: CDR1 LGHNA, CDR2 YNFKEQ. V dropped 0 bases and J dropped 7; count of bases not matched to a gene: 8. CDR3 length: 16 residues.

This rearrangement joins TRBV27 to TRBJ2-6; D gene uncertain. Trimming removed 5 bases at V and 1 base at J, with 9 bases between. CDR1 MNHEY and CDR2 SMNVEV come from the germline V gene (reference sequence). The CDR3 covers 15 residues. The CDR3 nucleotides are TGTGCCAGCAGTCCCCCGCGGTCTGGGGCCAACGTCCTGACTTTC. Amino acids: CASSPPRSGANVLTF.

J is TRBJ2-7 and V is TRBV6-5; 7 bases are shared with TRBD1. Germline V gene lookup returns CDR1 MNHEY and CDR2 SVGAGI. Trimming took 5 bases from V and 2 from J; bases not matched to a gene: 6. The CDR3 length is 14 residues. The chain's CDR3 is CASSPLTGTYEQYF. CDR3 nucleotides: TGTGCCAGCAGTCCGCTGACAGGGACCTACGAGCAGTACTTC.

This clone showed up just a few times. The V call is TRBV5-8, the J call TRBJ2-3; weak D call: TRBD1 (5 bases). V was cut by 3 bases and J by 9 bases, with 11 bases left in between. CDR3 size: 12 residues. Germline CDR1 is SGHTS and CDR2 is YDEGEE. In nucleotides, the CDR3 is TGTGCCAGCAGCTCAGACAGACAGACGCAGTATTTT. Translation gives CASSSDRQTQYF.

V usage is TRBV9 and J usage is TRBJ2-1; 10 bases match TRBD2. The germline V gene encodes CDR1 SGDLS and CDR2 YYNGEE. There are 15 residues in the CDR3. Unmatched junction bases numbered 4, after V lost 3 bases and J lost 4 bases. CDR3 DNA sequence: TGTGCCAGCAGCGAAACTAGCGGGGATTACAATGAGCAGTTCTTC. Translated, it gives CASSETSGDYNEQFF.

The chain uses TRBV5-8 and TRBJ2-1; D might be TRBD2 (7 bases). The V gene's germline CDR1 is SGHTS and CDR2 YDEGEE. The CDR3 is made up of 16 amino acids. With 4 bases removed from V and 1 base from J, the gap between germline ends came to 15 bases. DNA of the CDR3: TGTGCCAGCAGCCGAGGGGGGGATTGGTCCTACAATGAGCAGTTCTTC. Residues: CASSRGGDWSYNEQFF.

The J gene is TRBJ1-2, the V gene TRBV6-5; D is perhaps TRBD1 (6 bases). The CDR3 extends over 14 amino acids. Germline-derived CDR1 and CDR2 are MNHEY and SVGAGI. Deletions cut 5 bases from V and 7 bases from J, with 17 bases between. The CDR3 here is CASSPRGGGGGYTF. CDR3 DNA sequence: TGTGCCAGCAGTCCCCGAGGGGGGGGCGGTGGCTACACCTTC.

This clone was seen just once. V usage is TRBV6-1 and J usage is TRBJ2-3; D perhaps matches TRBD1 (6 bases). V lost 11 bases and J 5 bases, leaving 23 bases between the germline ends. In germline, CDR1 is MNHNS, CDR2 SASEGT. The CDR3 is 15 residues long. The CDR3 bases are TGTGCCGGACAGAAAGGAGACCTAGGTGGAGATACGCAGTATTTT. Translated, it gives CAGQKGDLGGDTQYF.

The chain's CDR3 is CASSPFYEQYF. In nucleotides, the CDR3 is TGTGCCAGCAGTCCATTCTACGAGCAGTACTTC. The chain combines TRBV6-1 with TRBJ2-7; D is uncertain. CDR1 and CDR2 (germline): MNHNS, SASEGT. CDR3 length: 11 amino acids. V lost 5 bases to trimming and J lost 3 bases, with 5 bases between them.

The chain is built from TRBV19 and TRBJ1-2; the D gene is possibly TRBD1 (5 bases). Trimming shortened V by 7 bases and J by 4 bases, and 16 bases separated the two germline ends. Germline-derived CDR1 and CDR2 are LNHDA and SQIVND (reference sequence). The CDR3 is made up of 14 amino acids. CDR3 protein: CASNRGGASYGYTF. The CDR3, as DNA: TGTGCCAGTAACCGCGGCGGGGCCTCCTATGGCTACACCTTC.

This clone is a singleton in its sample. V usage is TRBV6-6 and J usage is TRBJ1-2, with TRBD1 matching over 7 bases. With 4 bases clipped from V and 8 bases from J, the junction kept 10 bases outside the gene matches. This CDR3 has 14 residues. Looked up from germline, CDR1 is MNHNY and CDR2 is SVGAGI (reference sequence). The CDR3 DNA reads as TGTGCCAGCAGTTCCACCGGGACAGCCTTAGGCTACACCTTC. As protein: CASSSTGTALGYTF.

The chain combines TRBV15 with TRBJ2-2, with D possibly TRBD1 on 6 matching bases. Germline CDR1 is LNHNV and CDR2 is YYDKDF (reference sequence). With 0 bases removed from V and 6 bases from J, the gap between germline ends came to 14 bases. The CDR3 totals 16 residues. The CDR3: CATSRDLIWGPGELFF. The CDR3 bases are TGTGCCACCAGCAGAGATCTAATATGGGGGCCCGGGGAGCTGTTTTTT.

This rearrangement joins TRBV18 to TRBJ1-2; D remains unclear. V dropped 2 bases and J dropped 6 bases, with 10 bases sitting between them. The CDR3 loop spans 13 amino acids. Germline loops: CDR1 KGHSH, CDR2 LQKENI. CDR3 DNA: TGTGCCAGCTCACCATTGGCAGTGGATGGCTACACCTTC. Its translation is CASSPLAVDGYTF.

V usage is TRBV19 and J usage is TRBJ2-4, with D hard to call. This CDR3 contains 13 residues. Germline V gene data show CDR1 as LNHDA and CDR2 as SQIVND (reference sequence). V was clipped by 3 bases and J by 1 base, with 4 bases between them. The CDR3 nucleotides read TGTGCCAGTAGTATTAGCGCCAAAAACATTCAGTACTTC. Protein sequence: CASSISAKNIQYF. Complete variable domain (other parts from reference TRBV19 and TRBJ2-4): DGGITQSPKYLFRKEGQNVTLSCEQNLNHDAMYWYRQDPGQGLRLIYYSQIVNDFQKGDIAEGYSVSREKKESFPLTVTSAQKNPTAFYLCASSISAKNIQYFGAGTRLSVL.

This clone showed up just a few times. The chain has TRBV2 and TRBJ1-4, with D unresolved. V lost 5 bases to trimming and J lost 8 bases, with 12 bases between them. The CDR3 has 13 amino acids. From germline, CDR1 is SNHLY and CDR2 FYNNEI. CDR3 in DNA: TGTGCCAGCAGTCCCCCAGGAAGGGAAAAACTGTTTTTT. This translates into CASSPPGREKLFF.

The CDR3 nucleotides read TGTGCCAGCAGTCCCCTAGGCGGGGGGGCCTACGAGCAGTACTTC. It specifies CASSPLGGGAYEQYF. The V and J genes are TRBV28 and TRBJ2-7; TRBD2 aligns across 9 bases. CDR1 is MDHEN and CDR2 is SYDVKM in the germline V gene. This CDR3 is 15 amino acids long. Unmatched junction bases numbered 7, after V lost 5 bases and J lost 2 bases.

The CDR3 coding sequence is TGTGCCAGCAGCTTAGTGGACAGGGGCCATGAGCAGTTCTTC. Its translation is CASSLVDRGHEQFF. The chain links TRBV7-9 to TRBJ2-1; 9 bases are a match to TRBD1. Germline loops: CDR1 SEHNR, CDR2 FQNEAQ (reference sequence). J was trimmed by 8 bases and V by 1 base; bases with no gene match: 3. CDR3 size: 14 residues.

The rearrangement joins TRBV30 to TRBJ1-1; 11 bases fit TRBD1. Trimming removed 1 base from V and 3 bases from J; junction bases left unmatched: 1. The CDR3 contains 14 residues. Germline loops: CDR1 GTSNPN, CDR2 SVGIG (reference sequence). CDR3 region: CAWSEGQGDTEAFF. In DNA form, the CDR3 reads TGTGCCTGGAGTGAGGGACAGGGGGACACTGAAGCTTTCTTT.